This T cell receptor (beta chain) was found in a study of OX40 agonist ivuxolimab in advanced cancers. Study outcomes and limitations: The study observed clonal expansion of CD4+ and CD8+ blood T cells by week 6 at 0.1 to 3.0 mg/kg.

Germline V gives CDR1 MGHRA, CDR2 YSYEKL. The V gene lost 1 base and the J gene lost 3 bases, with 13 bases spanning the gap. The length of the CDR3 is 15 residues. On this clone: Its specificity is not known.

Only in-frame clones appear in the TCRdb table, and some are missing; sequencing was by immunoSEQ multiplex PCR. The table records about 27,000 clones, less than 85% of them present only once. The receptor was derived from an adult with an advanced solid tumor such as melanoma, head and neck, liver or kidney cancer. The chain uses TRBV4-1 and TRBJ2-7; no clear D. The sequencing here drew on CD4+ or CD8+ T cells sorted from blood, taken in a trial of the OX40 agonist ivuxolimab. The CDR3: CASSQVPASDYEQYF. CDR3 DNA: TGCGCCAGCAGCCAAGTACCCGCTTCGGACTACGAGCAGTACTTC.